A single T cell receptor beta chain is shown here with its context. Its antigen remains unknown. The CDR3 runs 13 residues. The V gene's germline CDR1 is SGHRS and CDR2 YFSETQ. Trimming cost V 0 bases and J 4 bases, with 5 bases left between them. The sample belongs to a study of PD-L1 blockade in urothelial cancer. Overall study context: Specimens of blood held a median count of 141,255 T cells.

Enrolled patients showed locally advanced or metastatic urothelial carcinoma. Study outcomes and limitations: Pretreatment blood TCR clonality under the median forecast improved survival.

TCRdb's copy holds only in-frame clones and misses some; the assay was immunoSEQ multiplex PCR. The table includes 35,000 to 40,000 clones, 90% detected once. The chain uses TRBV5-1 and TRBJ2-1; no firm D call. The source is a man in his 70s with urothelial cancer. Specimen: PBMCs, collected around atezolizumab (anti-PD-L1) treatment. CDR3 sequence reads: CASSLASYNEQFF. The CDR3 DNA is TGCGCCAGCAGCTTGGCTAGTTACAATGAGCAGTTCTTC.